The 18 T cell receptor beta chains given below trace back to one sample, sequenced in a study of CD8 T cells in ankylosing spondylitis. Study conclusions and caveats: In ankylosing spondylitis blood, a motif of fewer than 10 highly homologous TCR beta variants appeared characteristic.

The antigens these receptors bind are not known. One entry per CDR3 protein, called by TCRdb with MiXCR from the 5' RACE reads. Counted here are hundreds of thousands of distinct CDR3 sequences, roughly 12% occurring once; the ten biggest clones make up 0.51%. The material sequenced was blood, either unsorted or a sorted T cell fraction (not recorded which). All receptors derive from a male donor with ankylosing spondylitis.

This clonotype was observed a handful of times. The chain recombines TRBV2 with TRBJ2-7; D possibly corresponds to TRBD1 (5 bases). The germline V and J ends were trimmed by 6 bases and 4 bases, with 16 bases remaining between them. Germline-derived CDR1 and CDR2 are SNHLY and FYNNEI. This CDR3 spans 14 amino acids. As DNA, the CDR3 is TGTGCCAGCAGCCCACAACCAGGGCAGTACGAGCAGTACTTC. Its protein is CASSPQPGQYEQYF.

In its sample, this clonotype was seen a few times. The gene calls are TRBV12-3 or TRBV12-4 and TRBJ2-2; D is perhaps TRBD1 (5 bases). V lost 11 bases and J 2 bases, leaving 15 bases between the germline ends. The length of the CDR3 is 14 residues. This chain's CDR3 is CACSAGANTGELFF. In DNA form, the CDR3 reads TGTGCCTGTTCGGCTGGGGCTAACACCGGGGAGCTGTTTTTT.

J is TRBJ2-3 and V is TRBV20-1; TRBD2 matches at 10 bases. The CDR3 spans 16 residues. The germline gives CDR1 DFQATT, CDR2 SNEGSKA (reference sequence). The J segment lost 2 bases and the V segment lost 3 bases, leaving 8 bases of the junction unmatched. The CDR3 is CSASSGLAGATDTQYF. The CDR3 DNA is TGCAGTGCTAGCTCAGGGCTAGCGGGGGCCACAGATACGCAGTATTTT.

This clonotype has a single count. The chain carries TRBV6-5 and TRBJ2-5, with D tentatively TRBD1 (6 bases). CDR3 length equals 14 residues. The V and J ends lost 2 bases and 4 bases respectively, with 11 bases between them. Looked up from germline, CDR1 is MNHEY and CDR2 is SVGAGI. In DNA, the CDR3 is TGTGCCAGCAGTTACATGGGGGCGGGAGAGACCCAGTACTTC. Protein sequence: CASSYMGAGETQYF.

A few counts support this clonotype. The chain links TRBV24-1 to TRBJ2-7; the D call may be TRBD1 or TRBD2 (5 bases each). The CDR3 is 15 residues long. Per the germline V gene, CDR1 is KGHDR and CDR2 is SFDVKD. V was pared by 6 bases and J by 0 bases, with 14 bases between. CDR3 sequence (DNA): TGTGCCACCAGTAAGGGGAGCGGCACCTCCTACGAGCAGTACTTC. Its translation: CATSKGSGTSYEQYF.

The chain carries TRBV20-1 and TRBJ2-7, with D unresolved. Trimming removed 2 bases from V and 3 bases from J, with 11 bases in between. Germline-derived CDR1 and CDR2 are DFQATT and SNEGSKA (reference sequence). The CDR3 consists of 13 residues. CDR3 DNA: TGCAGTGCTAGAACAGTATTAGGCTACGAGCAGTACTTC. It yields the protein CSARTVLGYEQYF.

This clonotype was counted at least ten times. The rearrangement links TRBV7-6 to TRBJ2-2, with TRBD2 matching 8 bases. Germline CDR1 SGHVS, CDR2 FNYEAQ. V dropped 5 bases and J dropped 2; count of bases not matched to a gene: 7. CDR3 length: 16 residues. As DNA, the CDR3 is TGTGCCAGCAGCCCCTCGCGGGGGGTTAACACCGGGGAGCTGTTTTTT. Residues: CASSPSRGVNTGELFF.

This sequence joins TRBV6-1 and TRBJ2-7; D is possibly TRBD2 (6 bases). Germline V gene lookup returns CDR1 MNHNS and CDR2 SASEGT. Trimming left V 8 bases short and J 5 bases short, with 19 bases between. The CDR3 contains 14 residues. The CDR3: CASHRLGGGNEQYF. The DNA for the CDR3 is TGTGCCAGCCATAGGCTGGGGGGAGGAAACGAGCAGTACTTC.

The chain carries TRBV5-1 and TRBJ2-1; D not certain. The CDR3 is 13 amino acids. CDR1 and CDR2 (germline): SGHRS, YFSETQ. V lost 0 bases and J lost 12, with 13 bases in between. The CDR3 nucleotides are TGCGCCAGCAGCTTGGAAGGCCCCTGGGGGCAGTTCTTC. This encodes CASSLEGPWGQFF.

This clonotype has more than one count but fewer than ten. This chain links TRBV20-1 with TRBJ2-7, with a possible D match to TRBD2 (6 bases). Germline CDR1 DFQATT, CDR2 SNEGSKA (reference sequence). V was shortened by 3 bases and J by 7 bases, with 13 bases between the two germline ends. This CDR3 comprises 12 residues. CDR3 residues: CSASGRAREQYF. In DNA form, the CDR3 reads TGCAGTGCTAGCGGGAGAGCCAGGGAGCAGTACTTC.

The table lists this clonotype with many counts. V usage is TRBV10-3 and J usage is TRBJ1-5; TRBD1 aligns across 7 bases. After removal of 11 bases from V and 3 bases from J, the junction contained 7 bases not matched to a gene. CDR3 length: 13 amino acids. Germline-derived CDR1 and CDR2 are ENHRY and SYGVKD. DNA of the CDR3: TGTGCCGTACGGGACAGACCCAATCAGCCCCAGCATTTT. This gives the protein CAVRDRPNQPQHF.

The rearrangement joins TRBV20-1 to TRBJ2-7, with TRBD2 matching over 13 bases. J lost 3 bases, V lost 5 bases, and 13 bases had no gene match. The CDR3 runs 17 residues. Germline V gene sequence: CDR1 DFQATT, CDR2 SNEGSKA (reference sequence). The CDR3 nucleotides are TGCAGTGCTTGCCCCTGGACTAGCGGGAGTGAGCTCTACGAGCAGTACTTC. This encodes CSACPWTSGSELYEQYF.

This clonotype showed up many times. The rearrangement links TRBV20-1 to TRBJ2-1, with a possible D match to TRBD2 (6 bases). The V end was cut by 7 bases, the J end by 5 bases, with 18 bases between. Germline CDR1 is DFQATT and CDR2 is SNEGSKA (reference sequence). The CDR3 has 14 residues. Here the CDR3 reads CSVPPGLANNEQFF. CDR3 coding DNA: TGCAGTGTTCCCCCGGGGCTAGCGAACAATGAGCAGTTCTTC.

The rearrangement uses TRBV4-3 and TRBJ2-7, with unresolved D. Trimming pared 0 bases from V and 0 bases from J, leaving 9 bases between. Germline V gene data show CDR1 as LGHNA and CDR2 as YSLEER. The CDR3 has 15 residues. CDR3 coding DNA: TGCGCCAGCAGCCAAGACACAGTATCCTCCTACGAGCAGTACTTC. Protein product: CASSQDTVSSYEQYF.

The chain employs TRBV4-3 and TRBJ2-3; 10 bases match TRBD2. Trimming at V came to 0 bases and at J to 4 bases, leaving 7 bases not matched to a gene. The CDR3 contains 17 residues. Germline assignment: CDR1 LGHNA and CDR2 YSLEER. Here the CDR3 DNA reads TGCGCCAGCAGCCAAGAGGGGGAGCGGGGGGGTGCAGATACGCAGTATTTT. Translation gives CASSQEGERGGADTQYF.

This clonotype was seen at least ten times. The V gene is TRBV29-1, the J gene TRBJ1-1; the D is unclear. The length of the CDR3 is 10 residues. V lost 3 bases to trimming and J lost 5 bases, with 4 bases between them. Germline CDR1 and CDR2: SQVTM and ANQGSEA. The CDR3, as DNA: TGCAGCGTTGATGATACTGAAGCTTTCTTT. This gives the protein CSVDDTEAFF.

There are a few counts of this clonotype. The rearrangement uses TRBV27 and TRBJ2-6, with a weak D call TRBD1 (6 bases). From germline, CDR1 is MNHEY and CDR2 SMNVEV (reference sequence). The V gene lost 5 bases and the J gene lost 0 bases, with 23 bases spanning the gap. The CDR3 runs 20 residues. CDR3 protein: CASSPSQGHRARSGANVLTF. The CDR3 DNA reads as TGTGCCAGCAGTCCATCCCAGGGGCACAGGGCACGCTCTGGGGCCAACGTCCTGACTTTC. Full variable domain (rest looked up from reference TRBV27 and TRBJ2-6): EAQVTQNPRYLITVTGKKLTVTCSQNMNHEYMSWYRQDPGLGLRQIYYSMNVEVTDKGDVPEGYKVSRKEKRNFPLILESPSPNQTSLYFCASSPSQGHRARSGANVLTFGAGSRLTVL.

This clonotype was detected a few times. The rearrangement uses TRBV4-1 and TRBJ2-2, with TRBD1 as a possible D gene (5 bases). The CDR3 is made up of 15 amino acids. V lost 1 base and J lost 6, with 12 bases in between. Germline CDR1 and CDR2: MGHRA and YSYEKL. CDR3 loop: CASSQGLGLPGELFF. In DNA form, the CDR3 reads TGCGCCAGCAGCCAAGGGCTGGGGCTTCCCGGGGAGCTGTTTTTT.